This TCR beta chain was observed in a study of blood T cells in healthy people across ages. As for this clonotype: The antigen remains unidentified.

Study-wide results and caveats: Diversity figures based on one million T cells were deemed too low.

The CDR3 totals 15 residues. Trimming took off 5 bases at V and 0 bases at J, with 13 bases between the two ends. PCR was performed a second time for about 7 to 12 cycles using a sample-barcoded 5' primer and a J-beta primer mix. A tag from a template-switch adaptor with 12 random nucleotides marked each cDNA molecule. MiXCR, applied by TCRdb to the 5' RACE reads, yields one record per CDR3 protein. The profile covers more than 1.4 million distinct CDR3 sequences, with approximately 40% appearing a single time and under 8% taken by the ten largest. The chain joins TRBV12-3 or TRBV12-4 to TRBJ1-1; the D gene is possibly TRBD1 (6 bases). The source material was blood. This receptor was obtained from a woman aged 18-29 years in good health. The CDR3 bases are TGTGCCAGCAGTGCCCGGGACATATTGAACACTGAAGCTTTCTTT. Residues: CASSARDILNTEAFF.